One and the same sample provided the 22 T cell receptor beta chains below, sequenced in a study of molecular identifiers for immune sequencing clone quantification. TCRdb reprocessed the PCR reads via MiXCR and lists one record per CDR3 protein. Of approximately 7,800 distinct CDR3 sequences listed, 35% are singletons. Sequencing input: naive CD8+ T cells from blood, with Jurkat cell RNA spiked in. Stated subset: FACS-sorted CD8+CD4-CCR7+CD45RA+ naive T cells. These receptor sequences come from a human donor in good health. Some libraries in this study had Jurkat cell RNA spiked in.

The DNA of the CDR3 is TGTGCCAGCAGCTTAGGGACAGGGAACACAGATACGCAGTATTTT. Translation gives CASSLGTGNTDTQYF. V is TRBV7-8 and J is TRBJ2-3, with 8 bases that match TRBD1. Trimming removed 1 base from V and 2 bases from J; junction bases left unmatched: 2. CDR3 length equals 15 residues. Germline V gene data show CDR1 as SGHVS and CDR2 as FQNEAQ.

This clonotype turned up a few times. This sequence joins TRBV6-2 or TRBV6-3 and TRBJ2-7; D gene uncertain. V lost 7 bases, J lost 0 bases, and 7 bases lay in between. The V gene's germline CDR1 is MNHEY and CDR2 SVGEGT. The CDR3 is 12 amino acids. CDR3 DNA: TGTGCCAGCAACGACCCCTCCTACGAGCAGTACTTC. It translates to CASNDPSYEQYF.

The CDR3 spells CASSNGQGRPQHF. Written as DNA, the CDR3 is TGTGCCAGCAGCAACGGACAGGGCAGACCCCAGCATTTT. The rearrangement uses TRBV4-2 and TRBJ1-5; TRBD1 matches at 8 bases. The CDR3 is made up of 13 amino acids. V lost 5 bases, J lost 10 bases, and 7 bases stayed unmatched. Germline CDR1 reads LGHNA; CDR2 reads YNFKEQ.

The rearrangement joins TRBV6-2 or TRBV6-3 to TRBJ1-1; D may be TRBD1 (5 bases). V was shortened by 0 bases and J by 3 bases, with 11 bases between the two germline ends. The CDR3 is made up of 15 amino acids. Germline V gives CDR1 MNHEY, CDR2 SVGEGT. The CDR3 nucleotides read TGTGCCAGCAGTTACTCATGGCTGGGGGACACTGAAGCTTTCTTT. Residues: CASSYSWLGDTEAFF.

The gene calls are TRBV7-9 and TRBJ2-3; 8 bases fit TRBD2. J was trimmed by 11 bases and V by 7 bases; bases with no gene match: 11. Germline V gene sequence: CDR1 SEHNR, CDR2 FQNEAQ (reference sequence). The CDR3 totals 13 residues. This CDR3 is CASKQAGVGGQYF. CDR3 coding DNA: TGTGCCAGCAAACAAGCGGGGGTCGGGGGGCAGTATTTT.

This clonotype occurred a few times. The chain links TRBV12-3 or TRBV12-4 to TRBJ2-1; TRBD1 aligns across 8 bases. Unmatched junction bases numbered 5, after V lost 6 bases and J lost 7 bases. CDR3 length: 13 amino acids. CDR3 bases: TGTGCCAGCAGAGACAGGGGTGGGAATGAGCAGTTCTTC. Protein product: CASRDRGGNEQFF.

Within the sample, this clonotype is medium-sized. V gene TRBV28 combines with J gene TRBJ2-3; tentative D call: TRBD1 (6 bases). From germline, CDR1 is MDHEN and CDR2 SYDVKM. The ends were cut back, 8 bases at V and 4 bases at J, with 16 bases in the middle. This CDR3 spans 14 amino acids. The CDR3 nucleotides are TGTGCCAGCTTGGAATGGGGGCAGTCAGATACGCAGTATTTT. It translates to CASLEWGQSDTQYF.

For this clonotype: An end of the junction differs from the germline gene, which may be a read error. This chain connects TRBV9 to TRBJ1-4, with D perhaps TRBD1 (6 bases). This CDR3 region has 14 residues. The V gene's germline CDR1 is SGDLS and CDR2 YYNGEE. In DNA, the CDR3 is TGTGCCAGCAGCGTAGAGGGGGGAGATGAAAAACTGATTTTT. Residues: CASSVEGGDEKLIF.

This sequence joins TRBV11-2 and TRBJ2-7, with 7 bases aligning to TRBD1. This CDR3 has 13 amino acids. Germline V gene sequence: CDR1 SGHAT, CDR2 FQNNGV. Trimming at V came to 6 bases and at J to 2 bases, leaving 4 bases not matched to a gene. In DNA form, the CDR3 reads TGTGCCAGCAGGACCGGGACAGCCTACGAGCAGTACTTC. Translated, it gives CASRTGTAYEQYF.

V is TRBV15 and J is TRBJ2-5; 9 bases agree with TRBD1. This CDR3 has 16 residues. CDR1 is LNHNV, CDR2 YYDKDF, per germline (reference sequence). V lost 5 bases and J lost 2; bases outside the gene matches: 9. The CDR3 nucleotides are TGTGCCACCAGCGAAGAGCGACAGGGGGTGCAAGAGACCCAGTACTTC. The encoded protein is CATSEERQGVQETQYF.

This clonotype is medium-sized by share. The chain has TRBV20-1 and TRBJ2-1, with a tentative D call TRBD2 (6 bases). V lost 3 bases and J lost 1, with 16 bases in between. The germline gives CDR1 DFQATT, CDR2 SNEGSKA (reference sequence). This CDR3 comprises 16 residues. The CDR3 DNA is TGCAGTGCTAGGTACGGGAGAGGCCGTTCCTACAATGAGCAGTTCTTC. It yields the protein CSARYGRGRSYNEQFF.

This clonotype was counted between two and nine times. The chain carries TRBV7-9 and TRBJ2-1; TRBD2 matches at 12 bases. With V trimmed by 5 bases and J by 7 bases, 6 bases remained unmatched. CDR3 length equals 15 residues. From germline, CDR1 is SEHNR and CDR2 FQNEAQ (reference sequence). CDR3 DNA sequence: TGTGCCAGCAGCCCCTCTAGCGGGAGGGGGAATGAGCAGTTCTTC. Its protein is CASSPSSGRGNEQFF. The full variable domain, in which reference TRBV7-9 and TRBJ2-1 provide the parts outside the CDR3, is DTGVSQNPRHKITKRGQNVTFRCDPISEHNRLYWYRQTLGQGPEFLTYFQNEAQLEKSRLLSDRFSAERPKGSFSTLEIQRTEQGDSAMYLCASSPSSGRGNEQFFGPGTRLTVL.

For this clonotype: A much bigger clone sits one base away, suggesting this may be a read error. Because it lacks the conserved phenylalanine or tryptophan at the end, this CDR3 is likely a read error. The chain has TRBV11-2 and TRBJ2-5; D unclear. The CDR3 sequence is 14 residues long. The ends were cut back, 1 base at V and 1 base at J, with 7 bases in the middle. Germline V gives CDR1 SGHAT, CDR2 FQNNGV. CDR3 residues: CASSLVSFQETQYY. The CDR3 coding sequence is TGTGCCAGCAGCTTAGTAAGCTTCCAAGAGACCCAGTACTAC.

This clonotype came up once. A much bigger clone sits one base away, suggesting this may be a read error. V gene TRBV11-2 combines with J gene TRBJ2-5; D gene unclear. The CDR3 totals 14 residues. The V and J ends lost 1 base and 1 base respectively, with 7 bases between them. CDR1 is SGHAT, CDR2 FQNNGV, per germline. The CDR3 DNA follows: TGTGCCAGCAGCTTAGTAAGCATCCAAGAGACCCAGTACTTC. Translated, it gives CASSLVSIQETQYF.

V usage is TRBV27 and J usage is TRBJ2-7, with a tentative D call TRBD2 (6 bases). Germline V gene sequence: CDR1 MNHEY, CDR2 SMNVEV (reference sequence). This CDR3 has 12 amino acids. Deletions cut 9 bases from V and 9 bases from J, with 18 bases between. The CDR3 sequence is CASRNVLGGQYF. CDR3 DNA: TGTGCCAGTAGAAATGTATTGGGGGGGCAGTACTTC.

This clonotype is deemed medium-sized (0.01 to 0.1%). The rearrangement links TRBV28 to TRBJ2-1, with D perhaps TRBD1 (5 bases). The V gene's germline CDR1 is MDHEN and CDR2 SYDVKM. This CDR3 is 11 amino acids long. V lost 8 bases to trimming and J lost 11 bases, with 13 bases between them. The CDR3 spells CASVAGSQQFF. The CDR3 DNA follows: TGTGCCAGCGTGGCAGGGTCCCAGCAGTTCTTC.

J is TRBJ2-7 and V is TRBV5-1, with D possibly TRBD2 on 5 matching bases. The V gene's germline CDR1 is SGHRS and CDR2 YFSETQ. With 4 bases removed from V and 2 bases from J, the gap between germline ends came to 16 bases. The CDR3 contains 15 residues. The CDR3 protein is CASSPEDTRAYEQYF. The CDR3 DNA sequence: TGCGCCAGCAGCCCGGAGGATACTCGGGCCTACGAGCAGTACTTC.

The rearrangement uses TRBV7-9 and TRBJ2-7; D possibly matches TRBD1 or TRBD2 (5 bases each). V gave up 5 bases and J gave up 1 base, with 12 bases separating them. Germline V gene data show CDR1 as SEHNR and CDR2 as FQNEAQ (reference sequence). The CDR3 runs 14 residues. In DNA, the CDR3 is TGTGCCAGCAGCAACCGGGACGGGTCCTACGAGCAGTACTTC. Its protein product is CASSNRDGSYEQYF.

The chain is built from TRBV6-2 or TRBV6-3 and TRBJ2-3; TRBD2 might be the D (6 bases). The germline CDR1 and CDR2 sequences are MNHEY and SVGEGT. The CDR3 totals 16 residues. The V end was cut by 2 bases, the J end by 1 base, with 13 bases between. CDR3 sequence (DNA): TGTGCCAGCAGTTACCCTCGGAGGGAAGGCACAGATACGCAGTATTTT. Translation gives CASSYPRREGTDTQYF.

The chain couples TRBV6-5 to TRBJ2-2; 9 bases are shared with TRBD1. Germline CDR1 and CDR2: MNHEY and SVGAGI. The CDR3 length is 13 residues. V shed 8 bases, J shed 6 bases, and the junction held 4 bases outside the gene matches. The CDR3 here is CASQGTGSGELFF. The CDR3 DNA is TGTGCCAGCCAAGGGACAGGGTCCGGGGAGCTGTTTTTT.

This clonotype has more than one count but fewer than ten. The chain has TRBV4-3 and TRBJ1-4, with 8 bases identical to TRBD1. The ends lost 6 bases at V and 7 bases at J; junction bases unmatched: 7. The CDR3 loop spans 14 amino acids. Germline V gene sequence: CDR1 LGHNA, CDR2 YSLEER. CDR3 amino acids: CASSRQGMSEKLFF. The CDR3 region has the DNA TGCGCCAGCAGTCGACAGGGGATGAGTGAAAAACTGTTTTTT.

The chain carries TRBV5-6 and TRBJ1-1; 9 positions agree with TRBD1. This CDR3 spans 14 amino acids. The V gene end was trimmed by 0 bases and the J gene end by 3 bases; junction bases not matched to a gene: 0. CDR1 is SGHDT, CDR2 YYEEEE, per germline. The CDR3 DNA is TGTGCCAGCAGCTTGGGGACAGGGGACACTGAAGCTTTCTTT. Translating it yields CASSLGTGDTEAFF.